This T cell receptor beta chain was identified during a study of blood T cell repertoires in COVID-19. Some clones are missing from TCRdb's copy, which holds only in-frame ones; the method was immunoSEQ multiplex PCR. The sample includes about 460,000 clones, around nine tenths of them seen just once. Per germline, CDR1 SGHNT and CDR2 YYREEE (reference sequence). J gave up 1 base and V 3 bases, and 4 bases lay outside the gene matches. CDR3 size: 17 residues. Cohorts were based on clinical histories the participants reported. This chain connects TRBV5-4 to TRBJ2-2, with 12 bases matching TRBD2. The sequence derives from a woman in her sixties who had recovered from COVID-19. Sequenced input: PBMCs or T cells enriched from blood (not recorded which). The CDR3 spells CASSSPTSGGNTGELFF. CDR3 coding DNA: TGTGCCAGCAGCTCCCCGACTAGCGGGGGGAACACCGGGGAGCTGTTTTTT.